A single T cell receptor (beta chain) is shown here with its context. At least ten counts were recorded for this clone. The specificity of this receptor is unknown. The junction does not match germline at one end; this may be a read error. Most CVID patients and most healthy controls were of Caucasian heritage. Heparinized peripheral whole blood samples of about 4.5 to 8.5 ml were obtained from each donor. TCRbeta CDR3 repertoires were sequenced from genomic DNA of adults with common variable immune deficiency (CVID) and healthy adult controls. There were about 22 healthy adult volunteers in the control group (approximately 12 female and roughly ten male), ranging in age from about 20 to 66 years, with a mean age of around 35. Diluted blood was density-centrifuged over Hypaque 1077 or Ficoll-Paque to isolate peripheral blood mononuclear cells. Genomic DNA was extracted from unsorted mononuclear cells by Qiagen column purification or by a centrifugation-based method.

This record belongs to a study of T cell clonality in common variable immunodeficiency (dated by TCRdb to the mid-2010s). CVID samples and control samples contributed equivalent amounts of genomic DNA as sequencing input. For every sample, a 60 bp segment covering the rearranged TCRbeta CDR3 region was amplified and then sequenced. The immunoSEQ assay, a bias-corrected multiplex PCR combined with high-throughput sequencing, was used to amplify TCRbeta. The authors' analysis ran thus. Every unique nucleotide sequence was considered a clone and was annotated with V, D and J genes, copy number and frequency. Sequences were labeled productive if in frame, and non-productive if out of frame or containing stop codons. Clonality was calculated from Shannon's entropy as previously described. Mean CDR3 Kyte-Doolittle hydropathy was derived from the predicted amino acid sequences of productive clones. Using the R hclust function, scaled V gene usage was clustered hierarchically with Manhattan distance and complete linkage. Sharing of clones by CDR3 amino acid sequence was evaluated by resampling 12 repertoires per group over 100 rounds. The repertoires were searched for about 70 published EBV-specific TCRbeta sequences and almost 250 published CMV-specific TCRbeta sequences. After two CVID samples that produced fewer than 10,000 sequences were dropped from the analysis, 42 CVID repertoires remained. TCRdb re-hosts the immuneACCESS table, in-frame sequences only. Its copies lack some clones; in the studies checked, an unresolved V gene accounts for under half of them, and the cause for the rest is not known. Clone size and V and J calls were adopted from that table, with D and trimming inferred from the DNA. The sample records approximately 46,000 clones, none occurring a single time. The top ten clones comprise 5% to 6.5% of the sample.

What the work shows at the level of the full study, not this receptor alone: Fewer TCRbeta clones were shared among CVID subjects than among healthy controls (p < 0.0001). Increased TCRbeta clonality was found in CVID subjects compared with healthy controls (t-test p = 0.018), with the increase being most characteristic of about a third of subjects. CVID TCRbeta sequences were reported to have fewer deletions and N-nucleotide insertions and to lack highly modified clones with 13 or more V deletions. Even though DNA input was the same, control samples had an average of approximately 82,000 unique sequences each, compared with roughly 30,000 in CVID samples. According to the authors, finding the cause of the higher clonality in CVID would require sequencing the repertoires of T cell subpopulations. Differences among patients in the CVID cohort limited the correlations between repertoire features and clinical complications.

The clonotype comes from a person between 18 and 75 years old in good health. Sequencing was done on a sample of peripheral blood mononuclear cells.

CDR3 bases read: TGCGCCAGCAGCCAAGGTACAGGGGGAAACACC. Translated, it reads CASSQGTGGNT. The complete CDR3 protein is CASSQGTGGNTIYF. This chain is built from TRBV4-2 and TRBJ1-3; TRBD1 is possibly the D segment (6 matching bases). The observed sequence ends 3 residues before the CDR3 terminus, with the missing tail filled in from the germline J gene. Including cysteine and phenylalanine, the CDR3 has 14 amino acids. The 33 bases shown cover part of the CDR3, and their frame starts at base 1. As encoded in the germline V gene, CDR1 is LGHNA while CDR2 is YNFKEQ.